These 2 T cell receptor beta chains originate from one sample sequenced in a study of control samples from healthy donors and cancer patients. The protocol was immunoSEQ multiplex PCR, while the TCRdb copy is restricted to in-frame clones and leaves out a portion. The clone table shows 150,000 to 200,000 clones, with the ten largest holding less than 2.5%. What was sequenced was blood. These receptor sequences come from a woman in her twenties or thirties in good health.

This sequence joins TRBV2 and TRBJ2-7; D is uncertain. Trimming removed 6 bases at V and 4 bases at J, with 19 bases between. Germline V gene lookup returns CDR1 SNHLY and CDR2 FYNNEI. The CDR3 consists of 15 residues. The CDR3 DNA is TGTGCCAGCAGAGCACTCGACCCAAGAGAGTACGAGCAGTACTTC. Translation: CASRALDPREYEQYF. The whole variable domain, filled in from reference TRBV2 and TRBJ2-7, reads EPEVTQTPSHQVTQMGQEVILRCVPISNHLYFYWYRQILGQKVEFLVSFYNNEISEKSEIFDDQFSVERPDGSNFTLKIRSTKLEDSAMYFCASRALDPREYEQYFGPGTRLTVT.

In DNA form, the CDR3 reads TGTGCCAGCAGCCAAGATACCAGGGTTGGCGGCTACACCTTC. Its protein product is CASSQDTRVGGYTF. This sequence joins TRBV3-1 (or the pseudogene TRBV3-2) and TRBJ1-2, with D perhaps matching TRBD1 (5 bases). Germline V gene sequence: CDR1 LGHDT, CDR2 YNNKEL (reference sequence). CDR3 length: 14 amino acids. Trimming left V 0 bases short and J 8 bases short, with 13 bases between.